These 29 T cell receptor beta chains share one sample of origin, sequenced in a study of blood T cell repertoires in COVID-19. Assay: immunoSEQ multiplex PCR; the TCRdb copy retains only in-frame clones and omits some. This table has around 130,000 clones, around three quarters appearing once. The sequenced sample consisted of peripheral blood. Every receptor here comes from a human donor in a cohort sampled during active COVID-19.

The chain has TRBV9 and TRBJ2-1; 9 bases align to TRBD2. The CDR3 spans 15 residues. CDR1 is SGDLS, CDR2 YYNGEE, per germline. Trimming removed 0 bases from V and 10 bases from J; junction bases left unmatched: 8. The CDR3 reads CASSVEAGGPQEQFF. CDR3 nucleotides: TGTGCCAGCAGCGTAGAGGCGGGGGGGCCGCAGGAGCAGTTCTTC.

The rearrangement links TRBV5-1 to TRBJ2-3; 11 nucleotides agree with TRBD2. This CDR3 region has 18 residues. The J segment lost 0 bases and the V segment lost 4 bases, leaving 10 bases of the junction unmatched. CDR1 is SGHRS, CDR2 YFSETQ, per germline. The DNA of the CDR3 is TGCGCCAGCAGCCCACAGCCGGGACTAGCGGCTAGCACAGATACGCAGTATTTT. It yields the protein CASSPQPGLAASTDTQYF.

This chain joins TRBV6-1 and TRBJ2-7, with TRBD2 matching over 7 bases. With 1 base clipped from V and 2 bases from J, the junction kept 2 bases outside the gene matches. The germline V gene has CDR1 MNHNS and CDR2 SASEGT. The CDR3 totals 14 residues. The CDR3 protein is CASSEVGGAYEQYF. The CDR3 DNA is TGTGCCAGCAGTGAAGTGGGGGGGGCCTACGAGCAGTACTTC.

This chain uses TRBV29-1 with TRBJ1-1; D call uncertain. In germline, CDR1 is SQVTM, CDR2 ANQGSEA. The CDR3 extends over 12 amino acids. Trimming left V 8 bases short and J 6 bases short, with 16 bases between. Here the CDR3 DNA reads TGCAGCTTCGCGCTCGGGATGGCTGAAGCTTTCTTT. Translating it yields CSFALGMAEAFF.

This sequence joins TRBV4-1 and TRBJ2-7; TRBD2 might be the D (5 bases). This CDR3 comprises 15 residues. Germline V gene sequence: CDR1 MGHRA, CDR2 YSYEKL. Trimming took off 1 base at V and 5 bases at J, with 15 bases between the two ends. DNA for the CDR3: TGCGCCAGCAGCCAAGGTAGTGGCATCGGGGACGAGCAGTACTTC. Protein sequence: CASSQGSGIGDEQYF.

The chain employs TRBV10-1 and TRBJ1-6; 9 bases fit TRBD1. The germline V gene has CDR1 WNHNN and CDR2 SYGVQD (reference sequence). The length of the CDR3 is 16 residues. The CDR3 loop is CPTTTRQGGYNSPLHF. CDR3 coding DNA: TGCCCCACCACAACACGACAGGGGGGCTATAATTCACCCCTCCACTTT.

The V and J genes are TRBV13 and TRBJ2-3, with a weak D call TRBD2 (6 bases). The CDR3 loop spans 14 amino acids. Trimming shortened V by 4 bases and J by 1 base, and 9 bases separated the two germline ends. CDR1 is PRHDT and CDR2 is FYEKMQ in the germline V gene (reference sequence). CDR3 protein: CASSSGTGTDTQYF. CDR3 DNA sequence: TGTGCCAGCAGCTCCGGGACTGGCACAGATACGCAGTATTTT.

This sequence joins TRBV7-9 and TRBJ1-6; the D gene is possibly TRBD1 (6 bases). The CDR3 totals 15 residues. Trimming cost V 5 bases and J 7 bases, with 15 bases left between them. Germline V gene lookup returns CDR1 SEHNR and CDR2 FQNEAQ (reference sequence). The CDR3 DNA is TGTGCCAGCAGCACTACGGGACAAATCAATTCACCCCTCCACTTT. This codes for CASSTTGQINSPLHF.

The V call is TRBV30, the J call TRBJ1-1; 8 bases agree with TRBD1. The CDR3 is 14 amino acids. From germline, CDR1 is GTSNPN and CDR2 SVGIG (reference sequence). V shed 2 bases, J shed 0 bases, and the junction held 2 bases outside the gene matches. Written as DNA, the CDR3 is TGTGCCTGGAGTCGGGGACAGGTGAACACTGAAGCTTTCTTT. Its translation is CAWSRGQVNTEAFF.

This sequence joins TRBV5-6 and TRBJ2-7, with D possibly being TRBD1 (6 bases). CDR1 is SGHDT, CDR2 YYEEEE, per germline. V lost 4 bases to trimming and J lost 0 bases, with 11 bases between them. This CDR3 spans 14 amino acids. As DNA, the CDR3 is TGTGCCAGCAGCCTACAGGGCATCTCCTACGAGCAGTACTTC. It translates to CASSLQGISYEQYF.

The chain links TRBV19 to TRBJ2-1; TRBD2 might be the D (6 bases). The CDR3 runs 11 residues. V was pared by 9 bases and J by 8 bases, with 11 bases between. Germline V gives CDR1 LNHDA, CDR2 SQIVND (reference sequence). The CDR3 bases are TGTGCCAGCCGGCGGGGCGATGAGCAGTTCTTC. Residues: CASRRGDEQFF.

The chain employs TRBV27 and TRBJ2-6, with 9 nucleotides matching TRBD1. V lost 6 bases and J lost 0; bases outside the gene matches: 9. Germline CDR1 is MNHEY and CDR2 is SMNVEV (reference sequence). The CDR3 has 18 amino acids. The CDR3 is CASRDTGTGISGANVLTF. Here the CDR3 DNA reads TGTGCCAGCAGGGATACCGGGACAGGGATCTCTGGGGCCAACGTCCTGACTTTC.

In its sample, this clone was seen once. This chain uses TRBV29-1 with TRBJ1-4; 9 bases line up with TRBD1. The germline V gene encodes CDR1 SQVTM and CDR2 ANQGSEA. J was trimmed by 7 bases and V by 7 bases; bases with no gene match: 7. This CDR3 contains 13 residues. DNA of the CDR3: TGCAGCGCCGCGACAGGGGGTAGTGAAAAACTGTTTTTT. Translated, it gives CSAATGGSEKLFF.

The rearrangement joins TRBV27 to TRBJ2-7, with a possible D match to TRBD2 (7 bases). Trimming took off 6 bases at V and 5 bases at J, with 23 bases between the two ends. The CDR3 sequence is 16 residues long. Germline-derived CDR1 and CDR2 are MNHEY and SMNVEV (reference sequence). CDR3 coding DNA: TGTGCCAGCAGGGGAATGGGGGCGGGGGAGGGCGACGAGCAGTACTTC. Protein: CASRGMGAGEGDEQYF.

This rearrangement joins TRBV28 to TRBJ2-7; 9 positions agree with TRBD1. Trimming at V came to 5 bases and at J to 2 bases, leaving 4 bases not matched to a gene. The CDR3 length is 14 residues. Germline loops: CDR1 MDHEN, CDR2 SYDVKM. CDR3 DNA sequence: TGTGCCAGCAGTAGGGGACAGGGCCCCTACGAGCAGTACTTC. Residues: CASSRGQGPYEQYF.

V and J are TRBV6-6 and TRBJ2-7; D might be TRBD1 (6 bases). Trimming took 4 bases from V and 2 from J, leaving 15 bases between them. This CDR3 contains 15 residues. Germline V gene data show CDR1 as MNHNY and CDR2 as SVGAGI (reference sequence). The CDR3 loop reads CASSSRGLTTYEQYF. The CDR3, as DNA: TGTGCCAGCAGTTCCAGGGGTCTAACCACCTACGAGCAGTACTTC.

This rearrangement joins TRBV15 to TRBJ1-5; 10 nucleotides line up with TRBD1. V was clipped by 2 bases and J by 2 bases; unmatched bases: 9. Germline loops: CDR1 LNHNV, CDR2 YYDKDF (reference sequence). The CDR3 totals 18 residues. The CDR3 protein is CATSRSSGTGVGNQPQHF. In DNA, the CDR3 is TGTGCCACCAGCAGATCCTCCGGGACAGGGGTGGGCAATCAGCCCCAGCATTTT. The full variable domain, with the rest looked up from reference TRBV15 and TRBJ1-5, is DAMVIQNPRYQVTQFGKPVTLSCSQTLNHNVMYWYQQKSSQAPKLLFHYYDKDFNNEADTPDNFQSRRPNTSFCFLDIRSPGLGDTAMYLCATSRSSGTGVGNQPQHFGDGTRLSIL.

This chain uses TRBV29-1 with TRBJ1-1; 7 positions match TRBD1. Germline-derived CDR1 and CDR2 are SQVTM and ANQGSEA. This CDR3 comprises 13 residues. Trimming at V came to 6 bases and at J to 4 bases, leaving 8 bases not matched to a gene. The CDR3 reads CSVGAGGSTEAFF. CDR3 DNA: TGCAGCGTGGGCGCAGGGGGAAGCACTGAAGCTTTCTTT.

The chain recombines TRBV9 with TRBJ2-5; D might be TRBD1 (5 bases). This CDR3 comprises 14 residues. V was trimmed by 0 bases and J by 5 bases, leaving 11 bases between them. Germline lookup yields CDR1 SGDLS and CDR2 YYNGEE. The CDR3 reads CASSVVRKGETQYF. DNA of the CDR3: TGTGCCAGCAGCGTAGTGAGGAAGGGGGAGACCCAGTACTTC.

The V call is TRBV27, the J call TRBJ2-3, with D unclear. The CDR3 length is 17 residues. Trimming shortened V by 0 bases and J by 8 bases, and 21 bases separated the two germline ends. CDR1 is MNHEY and CDR2 is SMNVEV in the germline V gene (reference sequence). The chain's CDR3 is CASSLSPKFSTPPTQYF. Here the CDR3 DNA reads TGTGCCAGCAGTTTATCCCCCAAGTTTAGCACCCCTCCTACGCAGTATTTT.

The rearrangement links TRBV4-1 to TRBJ1-1; weak D call: TRBD1 (6 bases). The CDR3 runs 14 residues. CDR1 is MGHRA and CDR2 is YSYEKL in the germline V gene. Between the trimmed V and J ends, which lost 0 bases and 3 bases, there was a span of 8 bases. The DNA of the CDR3 is TGCGCCAGCAGCCAAGAACGGACAGACACTGAAGCTTTCTTT. It yields the protein CASSQERTDTEAFF.

V usage is TRBV9 and J usage is TRBJ1-2; TRBD1 matches 7 bases. The V gene's germline CDR1 is SGDLS and CDR2 YYNGEE. The CDR3 consists of 12 residues. V was clipped by 3 bases and J by 8 bases; unmatched bases: 4. The CDR3 nucleotides are TGTGCCAGCAGCGCGACAGGGTCCGGCTACACCTTC. It translates to CASSATGSGYTF.

The CDR3 spells CASSPLTGDYEQYF. The DNA for the CDR3 is TGTGCCAGCAGCCCCTTGACAGGTGACTACGAGCAGTACTTC. The V and J genes are TRBV4-2 and TRBJ2-7; the D gene is possibly TRBD1 (6 bases). The CDR3 contains 14 residues. Looked up from germline, CDR1 is LGHNA and CDR2 is YNFKEQ. V lost 4 bases, J lost 3 bases, and 13 bases lay in between.

The gene calls are TRBV10-2 and TRBJ1-2; TRBD1 matches 8 bases. Germline CDR1 and CDR2: WSHSY and SAAADI. The CDR3 consists of 17 residues. Germline trimming cut 3 bases from V and 6 bases from J; bases unmatched to any gene: 15. CDR3 DNA sequence: TGCGCCAGCAGTGACCCCCTCCGTCAGGGGGCGCGGGATGGCTACACCTTC. Translating it yields CASSDPLRQGARDGYTF.

This chain connects TRBV21-1 to TRBJ2-7; the DNA was not compared with TRBD2, the D call given in the table. TRBV21-1 is classified as a pseudogene. CDR3 length: 17 residues. CDR3 sequence reads: CAIHLKLPAGGAYEQYF. CDR3 DNA sequence: TGTGCCATCCACTTAAAGCTCCCGGCGGGGGGGGCCTACGAGCAGTACTTC.

The rearrangement links TRBV27 to TRBJ1-1; 11 positions match TRBD1. Trimming removed 9 bases from V and 0 bases from J; junction bases left unmatched: 6. CDR1 MNHEY and CDR2 SMNVEV come from the germline V gene (reference sequence). CDR3 length: 15 amino acids. The CDR3 is CASGRTGGMNTEAFF. For the CDR3, the DNA is TGTGCCAGTGGACGGACAGGGGGCATGAACACTGAAGCTTTCTTT.

V is TRBV7-9 and J is TRBJ2-5; 10 nucleotides line up with TRBD2. Germline V gives CDR1 SEHNR, CDR2 FQNEAQ (reference sequence). J lost 13 bases, V lost 5 bases, and 4 bases had no gene match. This CDR3 is built from 11 residues. CDR3 DNA sequence: TGTGCCAGCAGCAGTACTAGCGGGGCGTACTTC. Protein: CASSSTSGAYF.

V and J are TRBV11-2 and TRBJ1-4; a weak D match, TRBD1 (5 bases). The V end lost 1 base, the J end lost 2 bases, and 8 bases lay between the germline ends. There are 15 residues in the CDR3. Germline values: CDR1 SGHAT, CDR2 FQNNGV. The CDR3 is CASSLVRGTNEKLFF. The CDR3, as DNA: TGTGCCAGCAGCTTAGTTCGGGGGACTAATGAAAAACTGTTTTTT.

The chain has TRBV5-1 and TRBJ1-4; D possibly corresponds to TRBD1 (5 bases). V was clipped by 0 bases and J by 5 bases, with 8 bases between them. The CDR3 totals 14 residues. The germline CDR1 and CDR2 sequences are SGHRS and YFSETQ. DNA for the CDR3: TGCGCCAGCAGCTTGGGACAGCGAAATGAAAAACTGTTTTTT. Encoded protein: CASSLGQRNEKLFF.